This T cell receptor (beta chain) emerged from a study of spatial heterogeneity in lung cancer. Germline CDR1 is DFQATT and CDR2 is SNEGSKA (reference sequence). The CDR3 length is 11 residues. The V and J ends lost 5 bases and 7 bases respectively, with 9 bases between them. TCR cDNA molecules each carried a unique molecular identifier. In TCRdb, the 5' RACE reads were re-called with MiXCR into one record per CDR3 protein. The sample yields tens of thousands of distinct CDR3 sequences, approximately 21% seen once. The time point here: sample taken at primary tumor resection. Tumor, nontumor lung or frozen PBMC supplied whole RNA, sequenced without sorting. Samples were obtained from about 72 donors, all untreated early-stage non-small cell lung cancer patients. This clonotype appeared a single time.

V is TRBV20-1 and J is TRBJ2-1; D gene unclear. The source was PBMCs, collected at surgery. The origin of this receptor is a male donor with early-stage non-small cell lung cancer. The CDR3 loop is CSASQRNEQFF. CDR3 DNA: TGCAGTGCTTCCCAGCGAAATGAGCAGTTCTTC.